This TCR beta chain is drawn from a study of shared clonotypes between healthy human individuals. The CDR3 runs to 13 residues. Trimming took 2 bases from V and 8 from J, leaving 12 bases between them. CDR1 is MNHEY, CDR2 SMNVEV, per germline (reference sequence). In the original processing: Sequence data from immunoSEQ were junction-only and lacked quality scores; consequently, filtering differed. Assay used: immunoSEQ multiplex PCR; TCRdb lists only in-frame clones, some missing. V and J calls and clone size follow that table, whereas D and trimming were derived from the DNA. The table includes roughly 1,500,000 clones, approximately 98% detected once. Of note for this clone: The antigen is unknown.

Findings and limits, study-wide: Clonotypes shared by all four sorted-subset donors had higher generation probabilities than non-shared clonotypes.

The TCR originated in a man aged 25 to 40 in good health. The chain carries TRBV27 and TRBJ1-2; D uncertain. Sequencing was done on a sample of naive CD4+ T cells sorted from blood. As for subset: CD45RA+ positively selected. The DNA for the CDR3 is TGTGCCAGCAGTTTAGACGTGTCGGGCGGCTACACCTTC. Protein product: CASSLDVSGGYTF.